This entry describes one TCR beta chain. This clonotype was seen once. This receptor's antigen is unknown. One end of the junction does not line up with germline, which may come from a read error. Libraries came from PCR. The data were produced on a HiSeq X Ten. Starting from the raw public reads, TCRdb applied fastp trimming at Q25, assembled clones with MiXCR and retained in-frame beta chains. Identical CDR3 proteins give one entry, which carries the most common genes and DNA. This sample lists some 19,000 distinct CDR3 sequences; roughly half were detected once. Of the sample, roughly 29% falls within the top ten clones. The donors were patients who had localized lung adenocarcinoma, which is a subtype of non-small cell lung cancer. The centers of localized lung adenocarcinomas were where the samples came from. CD8+ T cells from tumor tissue were profiled separately from CD4+ T cells for TCR repertoire analysis.

The data originate from a study of CD4 and CD8 cells across lung adenocarcinoma regions (dated by TCRdb to between 2018 and 2020). Background on the whole study: The study examined intratumor heterogeneity of the T cell receptor repertoire by comparing tumor centers with tumor margins.

The CDR3 contains 17 residues, cysteine and phenylalanine counted. Only the CDR3 portion is preserved as DNA: 51 bases, with reading frame beginning at the first base. CDR1 is given as WNHNN and CDR2 as SYGVQD, both from the germline V gene (reference sequence). The sample taken for sequencing was CD8+ T cells from the center of a lung tumor. The label giving this sample's cell subset or site can be read as: tumor center region. The sequence joins TRBV10-1 to TRBJ2-3, with 10 junctional bases fitting TRBD2. This TCR was recovered from a female donor with lung adenocarcinoma. The CD4 and CD8 labels of this study may be unreliable. The CDR3 region reads CASSEGDVAGGPDTQYF. The DNA sequence is given as TGCGCCAGCAGTGAGGGCGACGTAGCGGGAGGACCAGATACGCAGTACTTT.